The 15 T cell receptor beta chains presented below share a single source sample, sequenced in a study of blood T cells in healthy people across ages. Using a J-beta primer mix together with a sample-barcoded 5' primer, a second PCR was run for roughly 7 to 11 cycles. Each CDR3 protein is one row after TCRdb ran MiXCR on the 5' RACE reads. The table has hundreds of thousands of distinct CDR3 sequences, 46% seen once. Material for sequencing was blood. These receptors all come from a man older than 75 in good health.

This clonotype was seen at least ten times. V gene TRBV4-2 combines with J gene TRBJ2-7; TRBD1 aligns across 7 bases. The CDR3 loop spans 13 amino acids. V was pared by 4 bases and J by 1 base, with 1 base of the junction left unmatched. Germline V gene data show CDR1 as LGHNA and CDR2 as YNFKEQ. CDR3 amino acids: CASSRGQSYEQYF. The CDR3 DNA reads TGTGCCAGCAGCCGGGGACAGTCCTACGAGCAGTACTTC.

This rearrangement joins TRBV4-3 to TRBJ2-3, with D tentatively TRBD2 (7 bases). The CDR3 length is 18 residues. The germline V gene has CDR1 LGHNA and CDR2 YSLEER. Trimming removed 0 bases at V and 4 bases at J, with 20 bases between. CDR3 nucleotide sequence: TGCGCCAGCAGCCAAGAGAGGGGAGGGGGGGCCTTCCCAGATACGCAGTATTTT. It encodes CASSQERGGGAFPDTQYF.

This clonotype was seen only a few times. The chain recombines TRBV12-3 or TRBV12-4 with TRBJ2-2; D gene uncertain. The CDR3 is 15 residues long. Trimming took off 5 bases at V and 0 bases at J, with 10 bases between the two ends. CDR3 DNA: TGTGCCAGCAGTCCCACCACACCGAACACCGGGGAGCTGTTTTTT. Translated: CASSPTTPNTGELFF.

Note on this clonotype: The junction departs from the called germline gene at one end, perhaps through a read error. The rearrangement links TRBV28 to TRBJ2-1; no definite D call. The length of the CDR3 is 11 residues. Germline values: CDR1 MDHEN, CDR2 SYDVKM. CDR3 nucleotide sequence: TGTGCCAGCAGTTATGACAAGGAGCAGTTCTTC. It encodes CASSYDKEQFF.

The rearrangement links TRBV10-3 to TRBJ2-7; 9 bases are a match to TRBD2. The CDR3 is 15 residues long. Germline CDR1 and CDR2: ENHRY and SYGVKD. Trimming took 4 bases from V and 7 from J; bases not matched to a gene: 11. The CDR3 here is CAISGAGGKHNEQYF. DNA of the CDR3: TGTGCCATCAGTGGGGCGGGAGGGAAGCACAATGAGCAGTACTTC.

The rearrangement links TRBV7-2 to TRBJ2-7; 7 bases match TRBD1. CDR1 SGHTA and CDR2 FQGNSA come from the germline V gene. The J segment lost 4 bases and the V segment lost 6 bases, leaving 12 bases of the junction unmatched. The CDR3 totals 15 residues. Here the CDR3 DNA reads TGTGCCAGCAGTATATCCGGGACAGCTCCGTACGAGCAGTACTTC. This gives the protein CASSISGTAPYEQYF.

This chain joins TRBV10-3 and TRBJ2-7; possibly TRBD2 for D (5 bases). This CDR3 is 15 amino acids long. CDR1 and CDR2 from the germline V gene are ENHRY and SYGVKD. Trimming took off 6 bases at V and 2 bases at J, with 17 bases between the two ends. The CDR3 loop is CAIRGSTASTYEQYF. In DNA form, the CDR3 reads TGTGCCATCAGAGGGAGCACCGCTTCTACCTACGAGCAGTACTTC.

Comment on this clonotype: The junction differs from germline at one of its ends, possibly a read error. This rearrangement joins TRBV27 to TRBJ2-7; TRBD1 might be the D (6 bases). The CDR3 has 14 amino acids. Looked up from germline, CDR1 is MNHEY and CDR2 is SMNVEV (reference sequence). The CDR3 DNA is TGTGCCGGCAGACCGGACAGAAGATCCTACGAGCAGTACTTC. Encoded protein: CAGRPDRRSYEQYF.

CDR3 DNA: TGTGCCAGCAGTTACGGCTGGCAGGATCGTTCGGAGACCCAGTACTTC. Translation gives CASSYGWQDRSETQYF. V usage is TRBV6-2 or TRBV6-3 and J usage is TRBJ2-7; D unclear. The end of the DNA is better explained by TRBJ2-5, so the J call may be wrong. The CDR3 contains 16 residues. The germline V gene has CDR1 MNHEY and CDR2 SVGEGT.

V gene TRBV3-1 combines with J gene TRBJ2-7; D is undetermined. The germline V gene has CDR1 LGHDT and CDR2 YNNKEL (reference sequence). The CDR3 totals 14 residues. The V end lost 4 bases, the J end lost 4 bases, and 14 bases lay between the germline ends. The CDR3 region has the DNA TGTGCCAGCAGCCCTCAGAACACAGATTACGAGCAGTACTTC. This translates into CASSPQNTDYEQYF.

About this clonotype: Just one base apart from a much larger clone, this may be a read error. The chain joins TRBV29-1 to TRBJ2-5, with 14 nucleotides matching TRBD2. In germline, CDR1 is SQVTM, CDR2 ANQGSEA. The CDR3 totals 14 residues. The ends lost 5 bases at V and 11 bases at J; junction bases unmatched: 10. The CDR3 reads CSVRLAGGPGEQYF. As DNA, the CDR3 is TGCAGCGTTAGACTAGCGGGAGGGCCGGGTGAGCAGTACTTC.

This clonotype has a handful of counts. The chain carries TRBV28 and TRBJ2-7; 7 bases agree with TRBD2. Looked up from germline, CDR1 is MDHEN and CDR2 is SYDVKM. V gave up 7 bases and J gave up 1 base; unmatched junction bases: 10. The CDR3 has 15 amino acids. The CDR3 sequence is CASNEIAGRSYEQYF. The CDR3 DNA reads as TGTGCCAGCAACGAGATAGCGGGTAGATCCTACGAGCAGTACTTC.

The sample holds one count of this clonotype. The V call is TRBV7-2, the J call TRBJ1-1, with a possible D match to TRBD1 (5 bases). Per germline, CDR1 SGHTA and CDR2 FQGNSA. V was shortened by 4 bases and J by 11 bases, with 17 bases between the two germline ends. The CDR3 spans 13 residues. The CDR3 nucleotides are TGTGCCAGCAGCTGGACCGGGACTCGAGGGGCTTTCTTT. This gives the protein CASSWTGTRGAFF.

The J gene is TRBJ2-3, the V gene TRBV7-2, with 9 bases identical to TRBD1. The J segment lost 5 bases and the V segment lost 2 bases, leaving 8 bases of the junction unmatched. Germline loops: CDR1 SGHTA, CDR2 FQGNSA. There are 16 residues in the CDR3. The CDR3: CASSLISGTGQDTQYF. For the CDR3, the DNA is TGTGCCAGCAGCTTAATTAGTGGGACAGGGCAAGATACGCAGTATTTT.

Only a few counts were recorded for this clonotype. The chain's CDR3 is CASSLRGTVDEQYF. In nucleotides, the CDR3 is TGTGCCAGCAGTCTCCGCGGGACAGTCGACGAGCAGTACTTC. The rearrangement uses TRBV6-2 or TRBV6-3 and TRBJ2-7; perhaps TRBD1 as D (7 bases). The CDR3 is 14 residues long. V lost 5 bases and J 5 bases, leaving 16 bases between the germline ends. Germline lookup yields CDR1 MNHEY and CDR2 SVGEGT.